This entry lists 15 T cell receptor beta chains sequenced from one sample in a study of cytomegalovirus exposure and HLA in healthy donors. 13 Jbeta primers and 60 Vbeta primers were used for the PCR. The table came from immunoSEQ multiplex PCR; TCRdb's copy has only in-frame clones and leaves some out. Here the sample table reports more than 95,000 clones. The sample was PBMCs. The receptors here all came from a man aged 30 to 45 in good health and CMV-seronegative.

The chain carries TRBV5-5 and TRBJ1-1, with 7 bases that match TRBD1. Germline loops: CDR1 SGHKS, CDR2 YYEKEE (reference sequence). Trimming removed 3 bases from V and 1 base from J; junction bases left unmatched: 6. The CDR3 extends over 15 amino acids. CDR3 sequence (DNA): TGTGCCAGCAGCTCTCGGACAGGAGAGAACACTGAAGCTTTCTTT. Amino acids: CASSSRTGENTEAFF.

To note about this clone: The identical CDR3 is also encoded by other nucleotide sequences in the sample. V usage is TRBV18 and J usage is TRBJ1-5; 8 bases fit TRBD1. The germline gives CDR1 KGHSH, CDR2 LQKENI. The CDR3 is made up of 17 amino acids. V was pared by 5 bases and J by 1 base, with 10 bases of the junction left unmatched. The CDR3 reads CASSSSDRVLSNQPQHF. The CDR3, as DNA: TGTGCCAGCTCATCCTCGGACAGGGTTCTGAGCAATCAGCCCCAGCATTTT.

V is TRBV7-8 and J is TRBJ2-2; 9 nucleotides agree with TRBD2. Germline CDR1 reads SGHVS; CDR2 reads FQNEAQ. CDR3 size: 14 residues. J was trimmed by 6 bases and V by 5 bases; bases with no gene match: 4. CDR3 sequence reads: CASSKREVAGELFF. Written as DNA, the CDR3 is TGTGCCAGCAGCAAGCGGGAGGTGGCCGGGGAGCTGTTTTTT.

CDR3 coding DNA: TGTGCCTGTTCAGGATCTAACTACAATGAGCAGTTCTTC. Its protein product is CACSGSNYNEQFF. The genes are TRBV30 and TRBJ2-1; D is undetermined. CDR3 length: 13 residues. Germline CDR1 reads GTSNPN; CDR2 reads SVGIG (reference sequence). Trimming took 6 bases from V and 3 from J, leaving 12 bases between them.

V and J are TRBV7-2 and TRBJ2-1; 9 bases map to TRBD2. Germline V gives CDR1 SGHTA, CDR2 FQGNSA. CDR3 size: 17 residues. After removal of 4 bases from V and 4 bases from J, the junction contained 11 bases not matched to a gene. The CDR3 protein is CASSSSGGSGSYNEQFF. The CDR3 DNA is TGTGCCAGCAGCTCCTCGGGAGGTAGCGGGAGTTACAATGAGCAGTTCTTC. The whole variable domain, filled in from reference TRBV7-2 and TRBJ2-1, reads GAGVSQSPSNKVTEKGKDVELRCDPISGHTALYWYRQSLGQGLEFLIYFQGNSAPDKSGLPSDRFSAERTGGSVSTLTIQRTQQEDSAVYLCASSSSGGSGSYNEQFFGPGTRLTVL.

This chain uses TRBV6-6 with TRBJ2-1, with D possibly matching TRBD2 (6 bases). Germline V gene sequence: CDR1 MNHNY, CDR2 SVGAGI (reference sequence). Trimming took 8 bases from V and 5 from J, leaving 13 bases between them. The CDR3 spans 13 residues. This CDR3 is CASGTGADNEQFF. CDR3 DNA sequence: TGTGCCAGCGGGACGGGAGCAGACAATGAGCAGTTCTTC.

This chain uses TRBV5-1 with TRBJ1-2, with unresolved D. The germline V and J ends were trimmed by 6 bases and 4 bases, with 13 bases remaining between them. The V gene's germline CDR1 is SGHRS and CDR2 YFSETQ. The CDR3 extends over 13 amino acids. The DNA of the CDR3 is TGCGCCAGCACCGCGACACCTTCCTATGGCTACACCTTC. Translation gives CASTATPSYGYTF. The full variable domain, rest sourced from reference TRBV5-1 and TRBJ1-2, is KAGVTQTPRYLIKTRGQQVTLSCSPISGHRSVSWYQQTPGQGLQFLFEYFSETQRNKGNFPGRFSGRQFSNSRSEMNVSTLELGDSALYLCASTATPSYGYTFGSGTRLTVV.

V and J are TRBV19 and TRBJ2-7, with 8 bases lining up with TRBD1. The CDR3 consists of 14 residues. Trimming removed 5 bases from V and 6 bases from J; junction bases left unmatched: 9. CDR1 LNHDA and CDR2 SQIVND come from the germline V gene (reference sequence). Written as DNA, the CDR3 is TGTGCCAGTAGTTCGGACAGGGCAGTCGGCGAGCAGTACTTC. Its translation: CASSSDRAVGEQYF.

The V gene is TRBV11-2, the J gene TRBJ2-7; D not resolved. Germline CDR1 is SGHAT and CDR2 is FQNNGV. This CDR3 is 13 amino acids long. Trimming left V 3 bases short and J 0 bases short, with 6 bases between. CDR3: CASSFGSSYEQYF. As DNA, the CDR3 is TGTGCCAGCAGCTTTGGTAGCTCCTACGAGCAGTACTTC. The variable domain in full, with the rest retrieved from reference TRBV11-2 and TRBJ2-7, is EAGVAQSPRYKIIEKRQSVAFWCNPISGHATLYWYQQILGQGPKLLIQFQNNGVVDDSQLPKDRFSAERLKGVDSTLKIQPAKLEDSAVYLCASSFGSSYEQYFGPGTRLTVT.

The chain joins TRBV30 to TRBJ2-1; possible D gene TRBD2, 5 bases. Trimming took off 2 bases at V and 0 bases at J, with 14 bases between the two ends. CDR1 and CDR2 (germline): GTSNPN, SVGIG (reference sequence). The CDR3 has 16 residues. The CDR3, as DNA: TGTGCCTGGAGTTTGAGAGGGCTCGTCTCCTACAATGAGCAGTTCTTC. Amino acid sequence: CAWSLRGLVSYNEQFF.

The rearrangement links TRBV4-1 to TRBJ2-3; 9 bases line up with TRBD2. This CDR3 has 16 residues. Germline assignment: CDR1 MGHRA and CDR2 YSYEKL. The trim removed 4 bases at V and 1 base at J, leaving 6 bases unmatched. The CDR3 is CASSPWTSERTDTQYF. The CDR3 DNA sequence: TGCGCCAGCAGCCCCTGGACTAGCGAGCGCACAGATACGCAGTATTTT.

The chain joins TRBV4-3 to TRBJ2-7; TRBD1 matches at 7 bases. V was clipped by 1 base and J by 4 bases; unmatched bases: 7. Germline V lookup: CDR1 LGHNA, CDR2 YSLEER. The CDR3 covers 15 residues. The CDR3 DNA sequence: TGCGCCAGCAGCCAAGTAGGACAGGTCCCTTACGAGCAGTACTTC. Translating it yields CASSQVGQVPYEQYF.

The chain recombines TRBV11-3 with TRBJ2-7; a possible D gene is TRBD2 (6 bases). V lost 1 base, J lost 3 bases, and 7 bases lay in between. CDR1 and CDR2 (germline): SGHNT, YENEEA. This CDR3 spans 13 amino acids. CDR3 sequence reads: CASSLGLDYEQYF. In DNA, the CDR3 is TGTGCCAGCAGCTTAGGACTAGACTACGAGCAGTACTTC.

This rearrangement joins TRBV7-6 to TRBJ2-3; D is perhaps TRBD1 (6 bases). V gave up 1 base and J gave up 1 base, with 6 bases separating them. CDR1 and CDR2 from the germline V gene are SGHVS and FNYEAQ. CDR3 length equals 14 residues. The CDR3 coding sequence is TGTGCCAGCAGCTTAGAGGGGGGCACAGATACGCAGTATTTT. It specifies CASSLEGGTDTQYF.

The genes are TRBV25-1 and TRBJ1-3; tentatively, D is TRBD1 (6 bases). The CDR3 is 15 amino acids. V was clipped by 5 bases and J by 1 base, with 12 bases between them. The germline gives CDR1 MGHDK, CDR2 SYGVNS. For the CDR3, the DNA is TGTGCCAGCAGTAGAACAGGGCGGTCTGGAAACACCATATATTTT. Translated, it gives CASSRTGRSGNTIYF.